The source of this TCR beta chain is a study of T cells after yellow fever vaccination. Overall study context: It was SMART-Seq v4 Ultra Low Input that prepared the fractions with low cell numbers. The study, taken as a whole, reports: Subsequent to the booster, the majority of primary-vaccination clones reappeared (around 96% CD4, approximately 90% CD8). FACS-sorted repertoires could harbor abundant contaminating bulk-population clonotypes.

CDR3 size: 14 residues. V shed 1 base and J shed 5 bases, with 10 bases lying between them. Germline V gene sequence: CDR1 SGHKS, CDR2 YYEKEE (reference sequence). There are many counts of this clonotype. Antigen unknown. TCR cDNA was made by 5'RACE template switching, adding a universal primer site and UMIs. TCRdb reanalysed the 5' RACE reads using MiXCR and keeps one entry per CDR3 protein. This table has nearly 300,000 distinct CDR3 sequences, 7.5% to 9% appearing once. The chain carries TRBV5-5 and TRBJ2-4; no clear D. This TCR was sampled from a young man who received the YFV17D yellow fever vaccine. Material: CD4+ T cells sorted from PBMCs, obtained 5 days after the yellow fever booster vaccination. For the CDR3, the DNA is TGTGCCAGCAGCTTGAGCTTCCGTCAAAACATTCAGTACTTC. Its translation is CASSLSFRQNIQYF.